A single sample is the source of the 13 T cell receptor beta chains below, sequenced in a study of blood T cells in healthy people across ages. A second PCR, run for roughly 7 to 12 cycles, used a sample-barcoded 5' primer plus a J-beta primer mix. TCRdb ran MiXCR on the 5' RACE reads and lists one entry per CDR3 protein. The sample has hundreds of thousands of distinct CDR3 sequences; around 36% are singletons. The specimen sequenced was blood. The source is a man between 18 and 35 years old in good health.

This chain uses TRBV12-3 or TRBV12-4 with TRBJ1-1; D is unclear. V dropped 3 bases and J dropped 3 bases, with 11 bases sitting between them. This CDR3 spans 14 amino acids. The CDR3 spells CASSFPAKDTEAFF. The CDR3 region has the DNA TGTGCCAGCAGTTTTCCGGCCAAGGACACTGAAGCTTTCTTT.

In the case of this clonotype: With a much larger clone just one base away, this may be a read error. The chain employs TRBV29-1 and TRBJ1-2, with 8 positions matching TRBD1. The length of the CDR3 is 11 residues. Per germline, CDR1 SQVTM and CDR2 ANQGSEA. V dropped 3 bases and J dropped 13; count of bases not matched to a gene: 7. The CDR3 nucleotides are TGCAGCGTTGATAACAGGGGGACTTGCACCTTC. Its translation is CSVDNRGTCTF. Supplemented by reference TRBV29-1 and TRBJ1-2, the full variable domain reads SAVISQKPSRDICQRGTSLTIQCQVDSQVTMMFWYRQQPGQSLTLIATANQGSEATYESGFVIDKFPISRPNLTFSTLTVSNMSPEDSSIYLCSVDNRGTCTFGSGTRLTVV.

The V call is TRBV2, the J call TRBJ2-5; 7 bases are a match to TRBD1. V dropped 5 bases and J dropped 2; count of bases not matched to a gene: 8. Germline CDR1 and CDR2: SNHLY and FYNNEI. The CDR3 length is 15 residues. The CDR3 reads CASSPATGLQETQYF. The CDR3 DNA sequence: TGTGCCAGCAGTCCAGCGACAGGGTTACAAGAGACCCAGTACTTC.

The CDR3 coding sequence is TGTGCCAGCAGTTTACGGGGCCGGCCAAACGCGTGGCAGTACTTC. Translating gives CASSLRGRPNAWQYF. V usage is TRBV28 and J usage is TRBJ2-7; either TRBD1 or TRBD2 may supply D (5 bases each). V lost 2 bases, J lost 9 bases, and 20 bases lay in between. Germline CDR1 is MDHEN and CDR2 is SYDVKM. The CDR3 is made up of 15 amino acids.

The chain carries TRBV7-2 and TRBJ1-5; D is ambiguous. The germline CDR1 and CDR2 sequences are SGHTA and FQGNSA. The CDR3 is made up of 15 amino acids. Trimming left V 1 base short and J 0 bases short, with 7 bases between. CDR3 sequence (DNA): TGTGCCAGCAGCTTAGTGTCGAGTAGCAATCAGCCCCAGCATTTT. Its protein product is CASSLVSSSNQPQHF.

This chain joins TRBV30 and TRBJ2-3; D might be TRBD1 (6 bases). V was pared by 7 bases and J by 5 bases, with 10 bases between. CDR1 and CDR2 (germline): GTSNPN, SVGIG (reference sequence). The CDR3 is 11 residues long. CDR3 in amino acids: CALVQGDTQYF. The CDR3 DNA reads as TGTGCCTTGGTACAGGGAGATACGCAGTATTTT.

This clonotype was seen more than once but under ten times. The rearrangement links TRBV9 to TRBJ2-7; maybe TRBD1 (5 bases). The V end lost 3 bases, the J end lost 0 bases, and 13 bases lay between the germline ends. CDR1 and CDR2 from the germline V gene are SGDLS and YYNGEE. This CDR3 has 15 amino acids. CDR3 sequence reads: CASSAHTGNSYEQYF. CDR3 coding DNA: TGTGCCAGCAGCGCACATACAGGAAACTCCTACGAGCAGTACTTC.

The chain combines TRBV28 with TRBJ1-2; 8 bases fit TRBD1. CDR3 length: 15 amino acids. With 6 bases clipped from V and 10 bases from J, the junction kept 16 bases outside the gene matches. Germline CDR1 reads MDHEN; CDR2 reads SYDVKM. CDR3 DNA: TGTGCCAGCAGGACGAGCCCGGGACAGGCTAATGACTACACCTTC. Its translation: CASRTSPGQANDYTF.

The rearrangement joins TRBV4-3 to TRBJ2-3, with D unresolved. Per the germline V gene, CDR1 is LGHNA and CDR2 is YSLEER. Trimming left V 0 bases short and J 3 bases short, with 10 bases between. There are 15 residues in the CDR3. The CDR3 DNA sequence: TGCGCCAGCAGCCAAGATCTAGGGATTACAGATACGCAGTATTTT. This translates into CASSQDLGITDTQYF.

The CDR3 DNA sequence: TGTGCCAGCAGTTTATCAGCTAGTATAACCAATGAGCAGTTCTTC. As protein: CASSLSASITNEQFF. V gene TRBV27 combines with J gene TRBJ2-1; D not certain. This CDR3 spans 15 amino acids. The V gene's germline CDR1 is MNHEY and CDR2 SMNVEV (reference sequence). Deletions cut 0 bases from V and 6 bases from J, with 12 bases between.

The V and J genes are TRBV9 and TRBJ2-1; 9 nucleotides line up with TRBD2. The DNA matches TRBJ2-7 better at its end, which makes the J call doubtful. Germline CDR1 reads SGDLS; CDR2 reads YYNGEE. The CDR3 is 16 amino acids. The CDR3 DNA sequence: TGTGCCAGCAGCCCCCGGAGCGGGGGGAACTACAATGAGCAGTACTTC. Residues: CASSPRSGGNYNEQYF.

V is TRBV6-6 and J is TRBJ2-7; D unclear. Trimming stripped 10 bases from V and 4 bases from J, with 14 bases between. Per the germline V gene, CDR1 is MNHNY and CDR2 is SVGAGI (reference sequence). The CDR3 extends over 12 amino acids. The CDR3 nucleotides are TGTGCCAATCCGTTCGGTTGGTACGAGCAGTACTTC. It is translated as CANPFGWYEQYF.

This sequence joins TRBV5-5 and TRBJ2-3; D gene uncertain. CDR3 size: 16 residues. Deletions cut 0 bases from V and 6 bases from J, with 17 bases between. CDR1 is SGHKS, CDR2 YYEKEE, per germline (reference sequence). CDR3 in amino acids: CASSLEAPPVGDTQYF. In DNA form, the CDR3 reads TGTGCCAGCAGCTTGGAGGCCCCACCGGTCGGGGATACGCAGTATTTT. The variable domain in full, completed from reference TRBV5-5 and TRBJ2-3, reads DAGVTQSPTHLIKTRGQQVTLRCSPISGHKSVSWYQQVLGQGPQFIFQYYEKEERGRGNFPDRFSARQFPNYSSELNVNALLLGDSALYLCASSLEAPPVGDTQYFGPGTRLTVL.